This is a list of T cell receptor beta chains from one sample in a study of human T cells and chemical hapten exposure. From the RACE reads, TCRdb called clonotypes with MiXCR, one entry per CDR3 protein. The sample carries roughly 380,000 distinct CDR3 sequences, 5.1% recorded once. The sample in question was whole blood, obtained in connection with sensitization to the hapten diphenylcyclopropenone (DPC). The receptors come from a woman aged 50 to 60 with alopecia areata. Some clones in this sample may be carry-over from other donors' samples. Each CDR3 is given with its conserved first and last residue. The order of the fields is J gene, D gene, V gene, clone size, CDR3 DNA, CDR3 protein. D genes are given only for firm matches. For some rows the clone size is stated as once, few or many, or as a class when expanded; others skip it.

TRBJ1-5 | . | TRBV15 | few | TGTGCCACCAGCAGAGCTAATACAGGGAATCAGCCCCAGCATTTT | CATSRANTGNQPQHF
TRBJ2-7 | TRBD1 | TRBV7-2 | many | TGTGCCAGCAGCGAGGCCGGGACAGACCTCTACGAGCAGTACTTC | CASSEAGTDLYEQYF
TRBJ1-1 | . | TRBV5-1 | many | TGCGCCAGCAGCTTGGTGGAAAGGGTGAACACTGAAGCTTTCTTT | CASSLVERVNTEAFF
TRBJ2-3 | TRBD2 | TRBV5-1 | many | TGCGCCAGCAGCCCCCGACTAGCGGGGGACCCAGGTACGCAGTATTTT | CASSPRLAGDPGTQYF
TRBJ1-1 | . | TRBV12-3/TRBV12-4 | many | TGTGCCAGCAGCTTCTGGGGTGAAGCTTTCTTT | CASSFWGEAFF
TRBJ2-3 | . | TRBV24-1 | many | TGTGCCACCAGTGATACGTATTTGGGAGATACGCAGTATTTT | CATSDTYLGDTQYF
TRBJ2-2 | . | TRBV29-1 | many | TGCAGCATCTACAGGGAGGGCGGGGAGCTGTTTTTT | CSIYREGGELFF
TRBJ1-5 | . | TRBV2 | . | TGTGCCAGCAGACCAGGGTATAGCAATCAGCCCCAGCATTTT | CASRPGYSNQPQHF
TRBJ2-7 | . | TRBV7-9 | many | TGTGCCAGCAGCTCTGAGCAGGGTACCTACGAGCAGTACTTC | CASSSEQGTYEQYF
TRBJ1-1 | TRBD1 | TRBV12-5 | many | TGTGCTAGTGGTTTGGAAACAGGGGGCACTGAAGCTTTCTTT | CASGLETGGTEAFF
TRBJ2-1 | TRBD2 | TRBV5-6 | . | TGTGCCAGCAGCATTTCTAGCGGGATCCTCAATGAGCAGTTCTTC | CASSISSGILNEQFF